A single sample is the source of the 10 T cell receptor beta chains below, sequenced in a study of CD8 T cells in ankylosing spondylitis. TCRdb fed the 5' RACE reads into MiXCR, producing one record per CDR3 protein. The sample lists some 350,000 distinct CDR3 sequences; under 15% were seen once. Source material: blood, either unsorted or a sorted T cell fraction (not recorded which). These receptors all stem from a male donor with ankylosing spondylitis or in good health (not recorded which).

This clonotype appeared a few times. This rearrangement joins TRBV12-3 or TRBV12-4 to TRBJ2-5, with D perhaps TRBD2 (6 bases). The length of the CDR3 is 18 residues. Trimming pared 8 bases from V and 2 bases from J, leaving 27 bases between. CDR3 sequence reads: CASGGRVGLSRWQETQYF. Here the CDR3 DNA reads TGTGCCAGCGGAGGGCGGGTCGGATTATCTCGGTGGCAAGAGACCCAGTACTTC.

CDR3 residues: CSARDPQGNYEQYF. The DNA for the CDR3 is TGCAGTGCTAGAGATCCACAGGGAAACTACGAGCAGTACTTC. The chain couples TRBV20-1 to TRBJ2-7; a possible D gene is TRBD1 (6 bases). V lost 0 bases and J 3 bases, leaving 12 bases between the germline ends. CDR3 length equals 14 residues. Looked up from germline, CDR1 is DFQATT and CDR2 is SNEGSKA (reference sequence).

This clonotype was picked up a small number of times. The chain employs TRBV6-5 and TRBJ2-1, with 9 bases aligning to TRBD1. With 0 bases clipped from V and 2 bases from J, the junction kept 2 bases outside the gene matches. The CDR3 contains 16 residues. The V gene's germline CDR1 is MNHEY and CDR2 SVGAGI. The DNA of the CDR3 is TGTGCCAGCAGTTACTCGACAGGGGGTACCTACAATGAGCAGTTCTTC. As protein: CASSYSTGGTYNEQFF.

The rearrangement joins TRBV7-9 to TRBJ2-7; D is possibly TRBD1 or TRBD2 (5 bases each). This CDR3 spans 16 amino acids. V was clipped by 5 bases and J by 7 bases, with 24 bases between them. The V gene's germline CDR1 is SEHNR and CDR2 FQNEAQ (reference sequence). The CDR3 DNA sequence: TGTGCCAGCAGCGTCGGTCCGGGACGCCTTCCGAGGGAGCAGTACTTC. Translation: CASSVGPGRLPREQYF.

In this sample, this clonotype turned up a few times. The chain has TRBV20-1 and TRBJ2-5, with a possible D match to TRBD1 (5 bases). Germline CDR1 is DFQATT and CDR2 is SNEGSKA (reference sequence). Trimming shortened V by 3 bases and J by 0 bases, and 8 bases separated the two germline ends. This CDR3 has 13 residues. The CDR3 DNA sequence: TGCAGTGCTAGGGCAGGGCACCAAGAGACCCAGTACTTC. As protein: CSARAGHQETQYF.

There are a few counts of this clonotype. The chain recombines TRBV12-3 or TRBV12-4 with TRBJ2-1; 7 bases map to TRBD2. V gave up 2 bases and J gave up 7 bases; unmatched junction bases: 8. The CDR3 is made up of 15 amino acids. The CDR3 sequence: CASSLWGRAGNEQFF. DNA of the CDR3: TGTGCCAGCAGTTTATGGGGGAGGGCCGGGAATGAGCAGTTCTTC.

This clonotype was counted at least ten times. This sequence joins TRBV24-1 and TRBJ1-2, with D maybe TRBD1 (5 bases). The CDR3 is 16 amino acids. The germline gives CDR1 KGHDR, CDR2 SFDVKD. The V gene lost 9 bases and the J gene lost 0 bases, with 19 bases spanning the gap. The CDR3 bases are TGTGCCACCGGAGGGACGGACTTGAATACTAACTATGGCTACACCTTC. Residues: CATGGTDLNTNYGYTF.

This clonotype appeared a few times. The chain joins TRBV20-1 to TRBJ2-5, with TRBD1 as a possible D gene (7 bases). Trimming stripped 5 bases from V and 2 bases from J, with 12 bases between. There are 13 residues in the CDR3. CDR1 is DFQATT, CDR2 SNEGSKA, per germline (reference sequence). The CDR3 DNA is TGCAGTGCTTCCGGGGGACAGCAAGAGACCCAGTACTTC. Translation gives CSASGGQQETQYF.

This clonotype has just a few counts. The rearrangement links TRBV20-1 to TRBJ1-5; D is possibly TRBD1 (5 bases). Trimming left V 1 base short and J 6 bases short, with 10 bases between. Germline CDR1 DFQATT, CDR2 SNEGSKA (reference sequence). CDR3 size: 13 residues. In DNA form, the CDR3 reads TGCAGTGCTAGAGTCCCAGGGACTCAGCCCCAGCATTTT. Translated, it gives CSARVPGTQPQHF.

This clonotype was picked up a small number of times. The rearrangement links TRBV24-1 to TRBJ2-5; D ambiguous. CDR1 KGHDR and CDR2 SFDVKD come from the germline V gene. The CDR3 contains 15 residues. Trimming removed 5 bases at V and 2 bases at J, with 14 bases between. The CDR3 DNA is TGTGCCACCAGTGTTCCAAATGCAGTACAAGAGACCCAGTACTTC. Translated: CATSVPNAVQETQYF.